Listed here are 25 T cell receptor beta chains from one sample, sequenced in a study of tumor-infiltrating lymphocytes in primary liver carcinoma. TCR beta cDNA was reverse-transcribed from around 0.55 ug of total RNA. The reaction used a constant-region primer and ProtoScript II reverse transcriptase. Libraries for TCR beta were built through three nested multiplex PCR rounds, which together made up a slightly modified ARM-PCR procedure. The first two PCR rounds used TRBV1-TRBV30 primers with a Cbeta primer, roughly 10 cycles each. TCRdb ran MiXCR on the multiplex PCR reads and lists one entry per CDR3 protein. This repertoire shows 300,000 to 350,000 distinct CDR3 sequences, approximately 58% found once; its top ten account for about a sixth. Germline DNA was also extracted, while the blood RNA originated from unsorted whole blood. The sequenced sample was peripheral blood. All receptors derive from a woman under 40 with primary liver carcinoma and hepatitis B virus infection.

Comment on this clonotype: The junction differs from germline at one of its ends, possibly a read error. The chain employs TRBV5-5 and TRBJ2-3; no reliable D call. CDR3 length equals 14 residues. Germline loops: CDR1 SGHKS, CDR2 YYEKEE (reference sequence). The CDR3 spells CVSSRLGSTDTQYF. CDR3 coding DNA: TGTGTCAGCAGCCGACTGGGGAGCACAGATACGCAGTATTTT.

This chain connects TRBV30 to TRBJ1-1; D unresolved. Germline V gene data show CDR1 as GTSNPN and CDR2 as SVGIG (reference sequence). This CDR3 is 11 amino acids long. Trimming took 2 bases from V and 6 from J, leaving 7 bases between them. CDR3 in DNA: TGTGCCTGGAGTACTCTCTCTGAAGCTTTCTTT. Translation gives CAWSTLSEAFF.

This chain connects TRBV10-2 to TRBJ1-5; no clear D gene. CDR1 and CDR2 (germline): WSHSY, SAAADI. Deletions cut 5 bases from V and 4 bases from J, with 15 bases between. This CDR3 has 15 residues. CDR3 sequence reads: CASSPVRTRNQPQHF. The DNA for the CDR3 is TGCGCCAGCAGTCCGGTTAGAACGAGGAATCAGCCCCAGCATTTT.

About this clonotype itself: The CDR3 ends on some other residue instead of the conserved phenylalanine or tryptophan, so this is likely a read error. The V and J genes are TRBV28 and TRBJ2-1; D not certain. The length of the CDR3 is 12 residues. CDR1 is MDHEN, CDR2 SYDVKM, per germline. This CDR3 is CASILPGNEQFS. In DNA, the CDR3 is TGTGCCAGCATTTTACCGGGCAATGAGCAGTTCTCC.

This chain joins TRBV6-5 and TRBJ2-4; D is perhaps TRBD1 (5 bases). V gave up 9 bases and J gave up 2 bases, with 11 bases separating them. This CDR3 has 13 residues. Germline CDR1 and CDR2: MNHEY and SVGAGI. CDR3 sequence (DNA): TGTGCCAGGACAGATGGCCCCAAAAACATTCAGTACTTC. The encoded protein is CARTDGPKNIQYF.

As concerns this clonotype: This is likely a read error, given that the CDR3 carries no conserved phenylalanine or tryptophan at its end. The V gene is TRBV6-1, the J gene TRBJ2-1, with 11 bases that match TRBD2. V gave up 7 bases and J gave up 2 bases; unmatched junction bases: 4. The CDR3 has 15 residues. Germline-derived CDR1 and CDR2 are MNHNS and SASEGT. This chain's CDR3 is CASTKLAGAYNEQFI. Written as DNA, the CDR3 is TGTGCCAGCACTAAACTAGCGGGAGCCTACAATGAGCAGTTCATC.

To note about this clonotype: A much larger clone is a single base away; this may be a read error. This chain joins TRBV6-1 and TRBJ1-5, with D tentatively TRBD1 (6 bases). Germline CDR1 reads MNHNS; CDR2 reads SASEGT. CDR3 size: 15 residues. Here the CDR3 reads CASSGWTAPNQSQHF. In DNA form, the CDR3 reads TGTGCCAGCAGTGGTTGGACAGCACCCAATCAGTCCCAGCATTTT.

The J gene is TRBJ1-3, the V gene TRBV4-1; D is uncertain. CDR1 and CDR2 from the germline V gene are MGHRA and YSYEKL. The CDR3 contains 16 residues. Deletions cut 4 bases from V and 1 base from J, with 14 bases between. The CDR3 DNA sequence: TGCGCCAGCAGCCGGGAGGGAGGGCGGTCTGGAAACACCATATATTTT. This translates into CASSREGGRSGNTIYF.

This CDR3 is CVTSPGGSGRRSYNEQFF. DNA of the CDR3: TGTGTCACCTCTCCGGGGGGTAGCGGGAGGCGTTCCTACAATGAGCAGTTCTTC. The chain is built from TRBV11-2 and TRBJ2-1, with 10 bases that match TRBD2. The CDR3 has 18 amino acids. Germline CDR1 is SGHAT and CDR2 is FQNNGV.

The rearrangement joins TRBV29-1 to TRBJ2-3; 7 bases fit TRBD2. The ends lost 4 bases at V and 0 bases at J; junction bases unmatched: 7. The CDR3 has 15 amino acids. Germline CDR1 SQVTM, CDR2 ANQGSEA. CDR3 nucleotide sequence: TGCAGCGTTGGTGGGGGACTATGTAGCACAGATACGCAGTATTTT. It codes for CSVGGGLCSTDTQYF.

Comment on this clonotype: This may come from a read error, since a much larger clone is one base off. The V call is TRBV12-3 or TRBV12-4, the J call TRBJ2-1; the D is unclear. Trimming left V 7 bases short and J 6 bases short, with 16 bases between. This CDR3 is built from 14 residues. The CDR3 sequence: CASIPRHGGNEQFF. The CDR3 DNA follows: TGTGCCAGCATCCCTAGGCATGGCGGCAATGAGCAGTTCTTC.

A remark on this clonotype: With a much larger clone just one base away, this may be a read error. The rearrangement uses TRBV5-6 and TRBJ2-1; D tentatively reads TRBD1 or TRBD2 (5 bases each). Germline CDR1 reads SGHDT; CDR2 reads YYEEEE. The CDR3 totals 13 residues. The CDR3 sequence is CASCLGAYNEQFF. Written as DNA, the CDR3 is TGTGCCAGCTGCTTGGGGGCCTACAATGAGCAGTTCTTC.

The sample holds a few counts of this clonotype. This chain links TRBV29-1 with TRBJ1-1; D perhaps matches TRBD1 (6 bases). The V end lost 5 bases, the J end lost 0 bases, and 10 bases lay between the germline ends. The CDR3 totals 13 residues. CDR1 is SQVTM, CDR2 ANQGSEA, per germline. CDR3 protein: CSVSQGLNTEAFF. The CDR3 nucleotides are TGCAGCGTTTCTCAGGGGCTGAACACTGAAGCTTTCTTT. The full variable domain, with the rest looked up from reference TRBV29-1 and TRBJ1-1, is SAVISQKPSRDICQRGTSLTIQCQVDSQVTMMFWYRQQPGQSLTLIATANQGSEATYESGFVIDKFPISRPNLTFSTLTVSNMSPEDSSIYLCSVSQGLNTEAFFGQGTRLTVV.

Note on this clonotype: An end of the junction does not agree with germline; a read error may underlie this. CDR3: CAGSFASGSSYNEQFF. DNA for the CDR3: TGTGCCGGCAGCTTCGCTAGCGGTAGCTCCTACAATGAGCAGTTCTTC. V gene TRBV11-2 combines with J gene TRBJ2-1; 7 bases agree with TRBD2. The CDR3 extends over 16 amino acids. Germline V CDR1 and CDR2: SGHAT, FQNNGV.

Remarks on this clonotype: This sequence may be a read error, since a much larger clone differs from it by one base. The gene calls are TRBV29-1 and TRBJ2-7, with D hard to call. Germline assignment: CDR1 SQVTM and CDR2 ANQGSEA. The CDR3 is 14 amino acids. The CDR3 loop is CIVENPGRPYEQYF. In nucleotides, the CDR3 is TGCATCGTTGAAAACCCAGGAAGACCCTACGAGCAGTACTTC.

Concerning this clonotype: This may be a read error: a much more frequent sequence differs by one nucleotide. The CDR3 loop reads CTSSPRWEQYF. The CDR3 region has the DNA TGTACCAGCAGCCCGAGATGGGAGCAGTACTTC. The J gene is TRBJ2-7, the V gene TRBV6-2 or TRBV6-3; D gene unclear. Germline V gene data show CDR1 as MNHEY and CDR2 as SVGEGT. This CDR3 has 11 residues.

In regard to this clonotype: A much larger clonotype is one base distant, so this may be a read error. The V and J genes are TRBV6-2 or TRBV6-3 and TRBJ1-1; D not certain. Germline-derived CDR1 and CDR2 are MNHEY and SVGEGT. The CDR3 contains 15 residues. CDR3 DNA: TGTGCCGGCAGTTACTATCAGTCCGGAGTTGGTGAAGCTTTCTTT. Translating gives CAGSYYQSGVGEAFF.

A word on this clonotype: A much larger clone lies one base from this, so it may be a read error. The chain joins TRBV12-3 or TRBV12-4 to TRBJ1-2, with 7 bases that match TRBD1. The CDR3 sequence is 16 residues long. The CDR3 DNA follows: TGTGTCAGCAGTTTGGGACAGCCCGGACCTATCTATGGCTACACCTTC. Translated, it gives CVSSLGQPGPIYGYTF.

This clonotype has only a few counts. V is TRBV4-1 and J is TRBJ2-1; perhaps TRBD1 as D (6 bases). Germline V CDR1 and CDR2: MGHRA, YSYEKL. The CDR3 is 16 residues long. Trimming shortened V by 3 bases and J by 7 bases, and 19 bases separated the two germline ends. The CDR3 protein is CASSHPLQGWENEQFF. The CDR3 bases are TGCGCCAGCAGCCACCCGCTTCAGGGGTGGGAGAATGAGCAGTTCTTC.

This sequence joins TRBV30 and TRBJ1-1; D unclear. The germline CDR1 and CDR2 sequences are GTSNPN and SVGIG (reference sequence). The CDR3 is 14 amino acids. V lost 0 bases and J lost 0, with 8 bases in between. CDR3 in amino acids: CAWSVYGLNTEAFF. The CDR3 DNA sequence: TGTGCCTGGAGTGTATATGGCCTGAACACTGAAGCTTTCTTT.

This clonotype was observed a handful of times. The junction and the germline gene differ at one end; a read error may be behind it. This sequence joins TRBV11-2 and TRBJ2-1, with unresolved D. Germline CDR1 and CDR2: SGHAT and FQNNGV. The CDR3 has 13 amino acids. The DNA of the CDR3 is TGTGCCAGTAGCTCCCCTTCCTACAATGAGCAGTTTTTC. Amino acids: CASSSPSYNEQFF.

With regard to this clonotype: Lacking the conserved final phenylalanine or tryptophan, this CDR3 likely reflects a read error. This chain joins TRBV29-1 and TRBJ2-6; weak D call: TRBD2 (6 bases). CDR1 SQVTM and CDR2 ANQGSEA come from the germline V gene. The CDR3 length is 13 residues. CDR3 amino acids: CSVRDSGASVLTS. The CDR3 DNA reads as TGCAGCGTTCGGGACTCTGGGGCCAGCGTCCTGACTTCC.

Many counts were recorded for this clonotype. The chain couples TRBV4-1 to TRBJ2-1, with D uncertain. In germline, CDR1 is MGHRA, CDR2 YSYEKL. V lost 4 bases and J lost 0, with 13 bases in between. This CDR3 comprises 16 residues. In DNA form, the CDR3 reads TGCGCCAGCAGCCCAGGCCCGTTAAGCTCCTACAATGAGCAGTTCTTC. Translated: CASSPGPLSSYNEQFF.

This clonotype was seen ten or more times. This sequence joins TRBV11-3 and TRBJ2-4; tentatively, D is TRBD2 (5 bases). This CDR3 region has 15 residues. Germline CDR1 and CDR2: SGHNT and YENEEA. Deletions cut 4 bases from V and 0 bases from J, with 10 bases between. DNA for the CDR3: TGTGCCAGCAGCTCCCAGCGGTTAGCCAAAAACATTCAGTACTTC. Translation gives CASSSQRLAKNIQYF.

Of note for this clonotype: Compared with germline, one end of the junction differs, possibly owing to a read error. The V call is TRBV6-2 or TRBV6-3, the J call TRBJ2-4; the D is unclear. The germline V gene has CDR1 MNHEY and CDR2 SVGEGT. The CDR3 contains 21 residues. The CDR3 loop is CGSNGQRGTVRKILAKNIQYF. DNA for the CDR3: TGTGGCAGCAACGGTCAGCGCGGTACGGTTAGGAAGATTCTAGCCAAAAACATTCAGTACTTC.